The 26 T cell receptor beta chains presented below share a single source sample, sequenced in a study of blood T cell repertoires in COVID-19 (dated by TCRdb to the early 2020s). The library was built by means of the immunoSEQ multiplex PCR assay. Sourced from immuneACCESS, this table was stored by TCRdb with only in-frame sequences that have V and J called. A share of the clones is absent; for the studies checked, an unresolved V gene accounts for under half, and the remainder has no known explanation. The sample contains about 9,900 clones, roughly 81% of them found a single time. The ten most abundant clones make up about 22% of the sample. Sequencing was carried out using peripheral blood. Every receptor here comes from a man aged 60 to 75 with active COVID-19.

This chain connects TRBV10-3 to TRBJ2-3; D is undetermined. V shed 2 bases and J shed 1 base, with 7 bases lying between them. The CDR3 length is 14 residues. Looked up from germline, CDR1 is ENHRY and CDR2 is SYGVKD. The CDR3 DNA reads as TGTGCCATCAGTGAGAGTAGTGGCACAGATACGCAGTATTTT. It encodes CAISESSGTDTQYF.

The gene calls are TRBV28 and TRBJ1-6; a weak D match, TRBD1 (5 bases). CDR1 and CDR2 from the germline V gene are MDHEN and SYDVKM. The CDR3 length is 15 residues. The V gene lost 8 bases and the J gene lost 7 bases, with 18 bases spanning the gap. CDR3 DNA sequence: TGTGCCAGCTCTGAGGCGCTGGGGGGGAATTCACCCCTCCACTTT. Its translation is CASSEALGGNSPLHF. Using reference TRBV28 and TRBJ1-6 for the parts outside the CDR3, the full variable domain is DVKVTQSSRYLVKRTGEKVFLECVQDMDHENMFWYRQDPGLGLRLIYFSYDVKMKEKGDIPEGYSVSREKKERFSLILESASTNQTSMYLCASSEALGGNSPLHFGNGTRLTVT.

The rearrangement joins TRBV14 to TRBJ2-7, with D perhaps TRBD2 (6 bases). Germline loops: CDR1 SGHDN, CDR2 FVKESK. CDR3 size: 15 residues. With 4 bases removed from V and 2 bases from J, the gap between germline ends came to 15 bases. In DNA form, the CDR3 reads TGTGCCAGCAGCCGTCGCGGAGGGATGGCCTACGAGCAGTACTTC. It codes for CASSRRGGMAYEQYF.

The V gene is TRBV9, the J gene TRBJ2-1; 11 nucleotides match TRBD1. This CDR3 has 15 residues. The V gene end was trimmed by 4 bases and the J gene end by 9 bases; junction bases not matched to a gene: 9. Looked up from germline, CDR1 is SGDLS and CDR2 is YYNGEE. CDR3 DNA: TGTGCCAGCAGCATCTCGGACAGGGGGCTTGGTGAGCAGTTCTTC. Protein sequence: CASSISDRGLGEQFF.

This sequence joins TRBV28 and TRBJ2-1; 12 nucleotides line up with TRBD2. J lost 6 bases, V lost 4 bases, and 13 bases had no gene match. CDR1 MDHEN and CDR2 SYDVKM come from the germline V gene. The CDR3 is 18 residues long. CDR3 DNA sequence: TGTGCCAGCAGTTCTTTGTTACTAGCGGGAGGCGAGACCAATGAGCAGTTCTTC. It yields the protein CASSSLLLAGGETNEQFF.

V gene TRBV7-9 combines with J gene TRBJ1-6; 8 bases fit TRBD1. Germline V gene lookup returns CDR1 SEHNR and CDR2 FQNEAQ (reference sequence). J gave up 9 bases and V 4 bases, and 5 bases lay outside the gene matches. The CDR3 covers 14 residues. The DNA for the CDR3 is TGTGCCAGCAGCTCTGGACAGGGTACTTCACCCCTCCACTTT. Protein sequence: CASSSGQGTSPLHF.

This clone was found once. V usage is TRBV25-1 and J usage is TRBJ2-2; 9 positions match TRBD1. The V segment lost 5 bases and the J segment 5 bases; nucleotides outside the gene matches: 6. The CDR3 sequence is 15 residues long. Per the germline V gene, CDR1 is MGHDK and CDR2 is SYGVNS. CDR3: CASSKQGAGTGELFF. The DNA of the CDR3 is TGTGCCAGCAGTAAACAGGGGGCAGGGACCGGGGAGCTGTTTTTT.

V usage is TRBV7-9 and J usage is TRBJ2-3; D gene unclear. V lost 1 base to trimming and J lost 4 bases, with 12 bases between them. This CDR3 is 15 amino acids long. CDR1 is SEHNR, CDR2 FQNEAQ, per germline (reference sequence). The CDR3 here is CASSLVLDSADTQYF. The CDR3 DNA reads TGTGCCAGCAGCTTAGTTTTAGATTCTGCAGATACGCAGTATTTT.

In this sample, this clone turned up once. The chain employs TRBV18 and TRBJ2-2; possibly TRBD1 for D (6 bases). Germline CDR1 is KGHSH and CDR2 is LQKENI. The CDR3 consists of 16 residues. The V and J ends lost 2 bases and 4 bases respectively, with 14 bases between them. The DNA for the CDR3 is TGTGCCAGCTCACCATTGTTACAAGGGGGCACCGGGGAGCTGTTTTTT. This encodes CASSPLLQGGTGELFF.

The chain has TRBV9 and TRBJ1-2; TRBD1 matches at 10 bases. Germline values: CDR1 SGDLS, CDR2 YYNGEE. The CDR3 covers 15 residues. Germline trimming cut 0 bases from V and 2 bases from J; bases unmatched to any gene: 1. This CDR3 is CASSVGDRGNYGYTF. CDR3 bases: TGTGCCAGCAGCGTAGGGGACAGGGGAAACTATGGCTACACCTTC.

J is TRBJ1-6 and V is TRBV19; no definite D call. V lost 7 bases, J lost 8 bases, and 15 bases lay in between. This CDR3 comprises 14 residues. Per the germline V gene, CDR1 is LNHDA and CDR2 is SQIVND (reference sequence). The CDR3 bases are TGTGCCAGTAAACCGGGATTTCTTGATTCACCCCTCCACTTT. Amino acids: CASKPGFLDSPLHF.

The V call is TRBV7-2, the J call TRBJ1-3, with TRBD1 as a possible D gene (6 bases). Germline-derived CDR1 and CDR2 are SGHTA and FQGNSA. Trimming left V 3 bases short and J 2 bases short, with 14 bases between. CDR3 length equals 16 residues. DNA for the CDR3: TGTGCCAGCAGCTTCGGAGCGGCAGGGGCTGGAAACACCATATATTTT. It codes for CASSFGAAGAGNTIYF.

The rearrangement links TRBV5-1 to TRBJ1-4, with a possible D match to TRBD1 (6 bases). Germline V gene data show CDR1 as SGHRS and CDR2 as YFSETQ. This CDR3 has 16 residues. Trimming left V 6 bases short and J 8 bases short, with 23 bases between. The CDR3 reads CASTQGGTTNGEKLFF. The CDR3 DNA sequence: TGCGCCAGCACCCAAGGGGGAACCACCAACGGAGAAAAACTGTTTTTT.

The V call is TRBV6-2 or TRBV6-3, the J call TRBJ1-5; 9 bases match TRBD1. The V segment lost 6 bases and the J segment 4 bases; nucleotides outside the gene matches: 7. CDR3 length: 15 residues. Germline CDR1 reads MNHEY; CDR2 reads SVGEGT. This chain's CDR3 is CASSQGQGKNQPQHF. CDR3 DNA: TGTGCCAGCAGCCAGGGACAGGGCAAAAATCAGCCCCAGCATTTT.

This clone was seen only a few times. This chain joins TRBV12-3 or TRBV12-4 and TRBJ1-6, with a possible D match to TRBD1 (6 bases). The CDR3 totals 12 residues. Trimming removed 5 bases from V and 10 bases from J, with 9 bases in between. The CDR3 spells CASSPGASPLHF. CDR3 in DNA: TGTGCCAGCAGTCCAGGGGCCTCACCCCTCCACTTT.

The chain combines TRBV5-1 with TRBJ1-6, with D perhaps TRBD1 (5 bases). CDR1 SGHRS and CDR2 YFSETQ come from the germline V gene. With 0 bases removed from V and 13 bases from J, the gap between germline ends came to 26 bases. This CDR3 spans 18 amino acids. CDR3 sequence (DNA): TGCGCCAGCAGCTTGGCGAGGCGGGGGGTTTTTTTTGTACGGCCCCTCCACTTT. Its protein product is CASSLARRGVFFVRPLHF.

This clone has more than one count but fewer than ten. The gene calls are TRBV10-3 and TRBJ2-1; weak D call: TRBD1 (6 bases). The ends were cut back, 7 bases at V and 6 bases at J, with 13 bases in the middle. Germline V gene lookup returns CDR1 ENHRY and CDR2 SYGVKD. The CDR3 totals 13 residues. In nucleotides, the CDR3 is TGTGCCATCAATAGGGGACAATTCAATGAGCAGTTCTTC. Its protein product is CAINRGQFNEQFF.

V is TRBV5-4 and J is TRBJ2-2, with 10 bases that match TRBD1. The CDR3 is 16 residues long. V lost 2 bases, J lost 4 bases, and 5 bases stayed unmatched. Germline loops: CDR1 SGHNT, CDR2 YYREEE (reference sequence). The CDR3 reads CASSFRQGARTGELFF. The CDR3 DNA reads as TGTGCCAGCAGCTTTAGACAGGGGGCACGCACCGGGGAGCTGTTTTTT.

The rearrangement joins TRBV5-6 to TRBJ1-5; 7 nucleotides align to TRBD1. The V gene end was trimmed by 0 bases and the J gene end by 2 bases; junction bases not matched to a gene: 8. Germline values: CDR1 SGHDT, CDR2 YYEEEE. This CDR3 contains 17 residues. CDR3: CASSLAQGVGGNQPQHF. CDR3 bases: TGTGCCAGCAGCTTGGCCCAGGGGGTCGGGGGCAATCAGCCCCAGCATTTT. Using reference TRBV5-6 and TRBJ1-5 for the parts outside the CDR3, the full variable domain is DAGVTQSPTHLIKTRGQQVTLRCSPKSGHDTVSWYQQALGQGPQFIFQYYEEEERQRGNFPDRFSGHQFPNYSSELNVNALLLGDSALYLCASSLAQGVGGNQPQHFGDGTRLSIL.

The chain combines TRBV3-1 (or the pseudogene TRBV3-2) with TRBJ2-3; TRBD1 aligns across 7 bases. The germline V gene encodes CDR1 LGHDT and CDR2 YNNKEL (reference sequence). The CDR3 extends over 16 amino acids. V was pared by 3 bases and J by 2 bases, with 8 bases of the junction left unmatched. For the CDR3, the DNA is TGTGCCAGCAGCCAGAACGGAAGGGGGCTCACAGATACGCAGTATTTT. Amino acids: CASSQNGRGLTDTQYF.

The rearrangement uses TRBV6-6 and TRBJ2-5, with 7 nucleotides matching TRBD2. Trimming removed 0 bases from V and 5 bases from J; junction bases left unmatched: 9. Germline-derived CDR1 and CDR2 are MNHNY and SVGAGI (reference sequence). This CDR3 spans 16 amino acids. The CDR3 DNA is TGTGCCAGCAGTTACTCTTCGGGAGGCGGAGGGGAGACCCAGTACTTC. It yields the protein CASSYSSGGGGETQYF.

V gene TRBV10-3 combines with J gene TRBJ2-1; 13 bases are a match to TRBD2. V gave up 9 bases and J gave up 9 bases; unmatched junction bases: 8. This CDR3 region has 14 residues. Germline lookup yields CDR1 ENHRY and CDR2 SYGVKD. CDR3 in amino acids: CAIAGLAGNSEQFF. CDR3 in DNA: TGTGCCATAGCGGGACTAGCGGGAAATAGTGAGCAGTTCTTC.

The chain recombines TRBV2 with TRBJ1-6, with D possibly TRBD1 on 6 matching bases. Germline V gene lookup returns CDR1 SNHLY and CDR2 FYNNEI. There are 14 residues in the CDR3. V dropped 4 bases and J dropped 8 bases, with 12 bases sitting between them. The CDR3 DNA is TGTGCCAGCAGTGTACAGGGTGTAGATTCACCCCTCCACTTT. Protein sequence: CASSVQGVDSPLHF.

This chain joins TRBV29-1 and TRBJ2-5; D unresolved. There are 12 residues in the CDR3. Deletions cut 3 bases from V and 4 bases from J, with 9 bases between. Germline assignment: CDR1 SQVTM and CDR2 ANQGSEA. For the CDR3, the DNA is TGCAGCGTTGATTGGCAGATAGAGACCCAGTACTTC. It specifies CSVDWQIETQYF.

J is TRBJ2-7 and V is TRBV9; D remains unclear. V was clipped by 0 bases and J by 2 bases, with 9 bases between them. From germline, CDR1 is SGDLS and CDR2 YYNGEE. The CDR3 loop spans 14 amino acids. Written as DNA, the CDR3 is TGTGCCAGCAGCGTAGAGTTGGGCCCCTACGAGCAGTACTTC. Amino acids: CASSVELGPYEQYF.

The V gene is TRBV11-3, the J gene TRBJ2-7, with D unclear. Germline lookup yields CDR1 SGHNT and CDR2 YENEEA. This CDR3 is 13 amino acids long. V gave up 4 bases and J gave up 5 bases, with 12 bases separating them. DNA of the CDR3: TGTGCCAGCAGCTCAGGAAACACGGACGAGCAGTACTTC. Its translation: CASSSGNTDEQYF.